This T cell receptor (beta chain) appears in the sequencing data of a study of control samples from healthy donors and cancer patients. The protocol was immunoSEQ multiplex PCR, while the TCRdb copy is restricted to in-frame clones and leaves out a portion. Of some 120,000 clones listed, less than 95% are singletons. The receptor was derived from a man between 18 and 29 years old in good health. The sequenced material came from blood.

The CDR3 nucleotides are TGTGCCTGGACACCTACAGGAAGCTCCTACGAGCAGTACTTC. Translating it yields CAWTPTGSSYEQYF. The V and J genes are TRBV30 and TRBJ2-7; possibly TRBD1 for D (5 bases). The CDR3 extends over 14 amino acids. Germline CDR1 and CDR2: GTSNPN and SVGIG (reference sequence). V was clipped by 4 bases and J by 0 bases, with 13 bases between them.